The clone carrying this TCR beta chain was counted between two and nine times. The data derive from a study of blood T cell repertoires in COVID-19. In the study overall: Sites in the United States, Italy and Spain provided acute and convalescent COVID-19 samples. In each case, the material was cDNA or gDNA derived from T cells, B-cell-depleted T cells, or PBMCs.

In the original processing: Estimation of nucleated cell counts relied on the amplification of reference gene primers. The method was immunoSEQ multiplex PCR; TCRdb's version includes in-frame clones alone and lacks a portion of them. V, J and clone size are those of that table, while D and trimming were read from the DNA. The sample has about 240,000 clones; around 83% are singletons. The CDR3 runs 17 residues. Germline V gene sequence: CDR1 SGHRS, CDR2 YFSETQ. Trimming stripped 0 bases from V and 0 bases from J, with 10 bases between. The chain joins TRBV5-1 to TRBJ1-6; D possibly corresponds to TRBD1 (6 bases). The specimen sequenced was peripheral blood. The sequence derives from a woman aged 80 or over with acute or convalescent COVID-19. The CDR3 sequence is CASSLGSDSSYNSPLHF. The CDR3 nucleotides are TGCGCCAGCAGCTTGGGATCGGACAGCTCCTATAATTCACCCCTCCACTTT.